Listed below are T cell receptor beta chains from one sample, sequenced in a study of blood T cell repertoires in COVID-19. Profiled with immunoSEQ multiplex PCR; TCRdb holds only in-frame clones, not every one. The sample carries 280,000 or so clones, under 90% recorded once. Sequences were obtained from peripheral blood. The receptors originated from a woman aged 45-65 years who had recovered from COVID-19. Each CDR3 is given without its conserved first and last residue. The order of the fields is CDR3 protein, V gene.

ASSQEAGLAYNEQF | TRBV4-2
ASSSRRQETQY | TRBV7-3
ASSEVRGPSPLH | TRBV6-1
ASSPGLAEYYEQY | TRBV5-4
ASENSGRAGNEQF | TRBV25-1
ASSSGGAYEQY | TRBV11-2
ASSQQLQGLLSPF | TRBV6-2/TRBV6-3
ASSINRKYGYT | TRBV7-9
AWLRQGFSYGYT | TRBV30
ASAPVPPGQGNTGELF | TRBV18
ASSPRLAGGLYEQY | TRBV18
ASSLPGHSYEQY | TRBV3-1/TRBV3-2
ASSFGGNKNYGYT | TRBV28
ASSLRIGGDSTDTQY | TRBV7-8
ASSYFKTGGSSYEQY | TRBV6-2/TRBV6-3
AWSSGLSGNNQPQH | TRBV30
SASKQGARNSIQY | TRBV20-1
ASNRAGGDNEQF | TRBV19
ASSQASGVMETQY | TRBV14
ASSSPGASEKLF | TRBV19
ATSADRASYEQY | TRBV15
ASKPGLAGGYEQY | TRBV19
ASSQDETSGRGGEQF | TRBV21-1
ASSPEDSFQETQY | TRBV11-2
ATSDPGQGYGYT | TRBV24-1
ASSSPAGGYNEQF | TRBV28
ASSLGTGGLAF | TRBV12-3/TRBV12-4
ASSLGVNEQF | TRBV7-9
ATSDAASKSTDTQY | TRBV24-1
ASSKGQGYEKLF | TRBV28
ASSLSQVPGYT | TRBV28
ASREGLLQETQY | TRBV5-4
ASSVAVLGTDTQY | TRBV9